One and the same sample provided the 5 T cell receptor beta chains below, sequenced in a study of T cell clones after liver transplantation. TCRdb keeps only in-frame clones here, not all; method: immunoSEQ multiplex PCR. The profile covers tens of thousands of clones, with 71% appearing a single time and 15% taken by the ten largest. The sequencing here drew on CD4+ T cells from blood, taken before liver transplant. Receptors were obtained from a human donor who received a liver transplant.

This clone came up a few times. The CDR3 protein is CASSVGLQGDGTEAFF. The DNA for the CDR3 is TGTGCCAGCAGCGTCGGCCTACAGGGGGACGGCACTGAAGCTTTCTTT. This chain links TRBV9 with TRBJ1-1, with 8 bases aligning to TRBD1. The CDR3 has 16 residues. Germline V lookup: CDR1 SGDLS, CDR2 YYNGEE. Trimming cost V 2 bases and J 4 bases; bases outside gene matches: 10.

This rearrangement joins TRBV9 to TRBJ2-1; the match to TRBD2 covers 13 bases. CDR1 and CDR2 from the germline V gene are SGDLS and YYNGEE. The CDR3 covers 16 residues. Unmatched junction bases numbered 5, after V lost 4 bases and J lost 4 bases. CDR3 in amino acids: CASSPGLAGAYNEQFF. CDR3 in DNA: TGTGCCAGCAGCCCAGGACTAGCGGGGGCGTACAATGAGCAGTTCTTC.

The rearrangement joins TRBV29-1 to TRBJ2-4, with TRBD1 identical over 11 bases. V lost 6 bases and J lost 12; bases outside the gene matches: 10. This CDR3 comprises 13 residues. Germline V gene data show CDR1 as SQVTM and CDR2 as ANQGSEA. CDR3 sequence reads: CSVVGQGVAAQYF. In DNA, the CDR3 is TGCAGCGTAGTGGGACAGGGGGTAGCAGCTCAGTACTTC.

This chain uses TRBV5-4 with TRBJ2-2, with D possibly TRBD1 on 5 matching bases. The CDR3 is made up of 14 amino acids. The germline V gene has CDR1 SGHNT and CDR2 YYREEE (reference sequence). The V gene lost 0 bases and the J gene lost 4 bases, with 7 bases spanning the gap. The CDR3 bases are TGTGCCAGCAGCTTGGAGGGGCGCACCGGGGAGCTGTTTTTT. It encodes CASSLEGRTGELFF.

The chain links TRBV5-4 to TRBJ1-4, with 9 bases matching TRBD1. CDR3 length: 18 residues. V shed 2 bases and J 7 bases; nucleotides not matched to a gene: 15. Germline CDR1 reads SGHNT; CDR2 reads YYREEE (reference sequence). CDR3 protein: CASSLGPSTGGGSEKLFF. The CDR3 DNA follows: TGTGCCAGCAGCTTAGGACCCTCCACAGGGGGCGGGAGTGAAAAACTGTTTTTT.